In its sample, the clone carrying this TCR beta chain was seen a few times. Its antigen is unknown. This specimen belongs to a study of T cells in Graves' hyperthyroidism and ophthalmopathy. Using RNA transcripts as the source, TCR beta CDR3 regions were amplified. The HTBI set primed first-round TCR CDR3 RT-PCR. Each CDR3 protein is one row after TCRdb ran MiXCR on the multiplex PCR reads. The sample contains about 570,000 distinct CDR3 sequences, 40% to 55% of which appear only once. Study-wide results and limits: Blood samples included most of the expanded thyroid clonotypes exceeding 0.001.

This CDR3 spans 18 amino acids. The V gene lost 1 base and the J gene lost 0 bases, with 16 bases spanning the gap. Germline CDR1 LNHNV, CDR2 YYDKDF (reference sequence). The sequencing sample was made of peripheral blood or thyroid tissue (not recorded which). The chain links TRBV15 to TRBJ1-5; D call uncertain. The sequence came from an adult woman with Graves' disease, either hyperthyroidism or ophthalmopathy (not recorded which). This CDR3 is CATSRASDRVLSNQPQHF. CDR3 DNA: TGTGCCACCAGCAGAGCCTCCGACCGGGTCCTTAGCAATCAGCCCCAGCATTTT.